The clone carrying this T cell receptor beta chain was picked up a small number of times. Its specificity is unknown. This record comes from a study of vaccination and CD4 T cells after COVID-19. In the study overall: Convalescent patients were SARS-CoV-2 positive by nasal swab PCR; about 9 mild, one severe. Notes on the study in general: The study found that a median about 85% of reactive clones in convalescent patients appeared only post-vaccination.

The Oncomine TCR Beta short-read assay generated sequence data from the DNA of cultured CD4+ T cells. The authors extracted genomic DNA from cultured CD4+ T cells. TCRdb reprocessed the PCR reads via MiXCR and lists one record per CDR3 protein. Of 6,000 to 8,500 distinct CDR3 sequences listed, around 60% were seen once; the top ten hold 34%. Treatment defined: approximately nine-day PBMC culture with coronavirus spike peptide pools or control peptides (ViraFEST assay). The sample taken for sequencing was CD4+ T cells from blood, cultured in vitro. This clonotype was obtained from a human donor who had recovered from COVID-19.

CDR3 in DNA: TGTGCCAGTAGAAAACAGGGACCCGATAGCAATCAGCCCCAGCATTTT. This gives the protein CASRKQGPDSNQPQHF. The chain is built from TRBV19 and TRBJ1-5, with D tentatively TRBD1 (6 bases). The germline gives CDR1 LNHDA, CDR2 SQIVND (reference sequence). The CDR3 extends over 16 amino acids. V was cut by 6 bases and J by 0 bases, with 15 bases left in between.